This T cell receptor (beta chain) came from a study of CXCR3-negative and CXCR3-positive naive CD8 T cells. Whole-study results and caveats: The TRBV-TRBJ usage of naive CXCR3-negative and CXCR3-positive cells was similar, but that of memory cells differed. Both naive subsets had comparably high diversity; memory CD8+ cells much lower.

Libraries were UMI-labeled 5' RACE TRB cDNA. TCRdb reanalyzed the 5' RACE reads and collapses them to one entry per CDR3 protein, without DNA. Its table lists about 40,000 distinct CDR3 sequences. About this clonotype: The antigen remains undetermined.

CDR1 is SGDLS, CDR2 YYNGEE, per germline. The CDR3 has 15 amino acids. Triplicate sorts of 300,000 cells per CD8+ subset. The sequencing sample was made of memory CD8+ T cells from blood. This clonotype originated in a human donor in good health. Some clones in this sample may be carry-over from other donors' samples. This chain links TRBV9 with TRBJ2-2; TCRdb lists TRBD1, though no DNA is available to test this call. The CDR3: CASSVAVGDTGELFF.